Listed here is a single T cell receptor beta chain. Its antigen is not known. Germline V gives CDR1 WSHSY, CDR2 SAAADI. V shed 4 bases and J shed 3 bases, with 16 bases lying between them. There are 15 residues in the CDR3. It was with 60 Vbeta and 13 Jbeta primers that the PCR ran. Authors' data handling: Approximately 11 million shared chains were among the about 80 million unique TCR beta chains that a later analysis counted. TCRdb keeps only in-frame clones here, not all; method: immunoSEQ multiplex PCR. That table gives V, J and clone size, and the DNA gave D and trimming. The table records roughly 170,000 clones, about four fifths of them present only once. These data originate in a study of cytomegalovirus exposure and HLA in healthy donors. Study observations and caveats: More clonal expansion characterized HLA-associated TCR beta chains than equally common others in a later analysis. An ancestry cluster, one associated with Asian ancestry, reportedly showed fewer N-insertions than the approximately 670-donor mean in a later analysis. Associated with HLA alleles at 0.05 false discovery rate in a later analysis were 16,951 TCR beta sequences.

Material for sequencing was PBMCs. The chain is built from TRBV10-2 and TRBJ2-7; D remains unclear. This TCR was sampled from a young woman in good health and CMV-seronegative. The CDR3 nucleotides are TGCGCCAGCAGTGCCGGATCCCGACAAGACTACGAGCAGTACTTC. Encoded protein: CASSAGSRQDYEQYF.